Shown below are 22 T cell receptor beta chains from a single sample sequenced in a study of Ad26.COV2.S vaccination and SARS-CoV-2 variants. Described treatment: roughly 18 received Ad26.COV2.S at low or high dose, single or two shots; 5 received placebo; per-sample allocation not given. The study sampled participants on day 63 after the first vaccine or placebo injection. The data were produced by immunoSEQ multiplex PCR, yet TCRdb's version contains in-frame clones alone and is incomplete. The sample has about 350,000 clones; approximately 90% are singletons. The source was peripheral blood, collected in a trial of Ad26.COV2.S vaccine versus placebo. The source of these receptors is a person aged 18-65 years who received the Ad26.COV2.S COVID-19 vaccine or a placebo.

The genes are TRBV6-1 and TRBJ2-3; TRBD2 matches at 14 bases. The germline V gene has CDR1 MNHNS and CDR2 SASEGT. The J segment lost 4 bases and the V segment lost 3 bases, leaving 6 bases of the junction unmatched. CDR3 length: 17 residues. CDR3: CASSDPGLAGGADTQYF. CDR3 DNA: TGTGCCAGCAGTGACCCCGGACTAGCGGGGGGCGCAGATACGCAGTATTTT.

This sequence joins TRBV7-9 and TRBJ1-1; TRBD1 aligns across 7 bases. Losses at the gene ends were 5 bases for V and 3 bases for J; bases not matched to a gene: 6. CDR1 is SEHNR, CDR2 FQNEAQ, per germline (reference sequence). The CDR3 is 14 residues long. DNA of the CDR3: TGTGCCAGCAGCGCTTACAGGGGAGACACTGAAGCTTTCTTT. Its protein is CASSAYRGDTEAFF.

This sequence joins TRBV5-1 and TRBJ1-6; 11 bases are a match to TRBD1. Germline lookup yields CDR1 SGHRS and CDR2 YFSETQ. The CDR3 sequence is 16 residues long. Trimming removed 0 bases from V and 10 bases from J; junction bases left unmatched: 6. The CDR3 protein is CASSLGTGGYGSPLHF. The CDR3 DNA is TGCGCCAGCAGCTTGGGGACAGGGGGCTATGGGTCACCCCTCCACTTT. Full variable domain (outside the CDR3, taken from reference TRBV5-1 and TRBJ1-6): KAGVTQTPRYLIKTRGQQVTLSCSPISGHRSVSWYQQTPGQGLQFLFEYFSETQRNKGNFPGRFSGRQFSNSRSEMNVSTLELGDSALYLCASSLGTGGYGSPLHFGNGTRLTVT.

DNA of the CDR3: TGTGCCAGCAGCACGTACGGGGGGGTACAGGTGGATACGCAGTATTTT. Protein: CASSTYGGVQVDTQYF. V gene TRBV7-8 combines with J gene TRBJ2-3, with TRBD2 matching over 8 bases. Germline lookup yields CDR1 SGHVS and CDR2 FQNEAQ. CDR3 length: 16 residues. V dropped 5 bases and J dropped 6; count of bases not matched to a gene: 13. Full variable domain (rest looked up from reference TRBV7-8 and TRBJ2-3): GAGVSQSPRYKVAKRGQDVALRCDPISGHVSLFWYQQALGQGPEFLTYFQNEAQLDKSGLPSDRFFAERPEGSVSTLKIQRTQQEDSAVYLCASSTYGGVQVDTQYFGPGTRLTVL.

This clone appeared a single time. CDR3 region: CASSGGDTEAFF. The DNA for the CDR3 is TGTGCCAGCAGCGGAGGGGACACTGAAGCTTTCTTT. The chain couples TRBV7-9 to TRBJ1-1, with D maybe TRBD1 (5 bases). This CDR3 is 12 amino acids long. Trimming shortened V by 5 bases and J by 3 bases, and 7 bases separated the two germline ends. CDR1 is SEHNR, CDR2 FQNEAQ, per germline (reference sequence). Together with reference TRBV7-9 and TRBJ1-1, the CDR3 gives the full variable domain: DTGVSQNPRHKITKRGQNVTFRCDPISEHNRLYWYRQTLGQGPEFLTYFQNEAQLEKSRLLSDRFSAERPKGSFSTLEIQRTEQGDSAMYLCASSGGDTEAFFGQGTRLTVV.

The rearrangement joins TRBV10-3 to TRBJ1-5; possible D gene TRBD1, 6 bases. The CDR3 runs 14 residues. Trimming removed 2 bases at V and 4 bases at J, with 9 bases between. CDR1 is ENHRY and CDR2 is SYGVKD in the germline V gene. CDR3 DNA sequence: TGTGCCATCAGTGAGACCGGGACAAATCAGCCCCAGCATTTT. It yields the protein CAISETGTNQPQHF.

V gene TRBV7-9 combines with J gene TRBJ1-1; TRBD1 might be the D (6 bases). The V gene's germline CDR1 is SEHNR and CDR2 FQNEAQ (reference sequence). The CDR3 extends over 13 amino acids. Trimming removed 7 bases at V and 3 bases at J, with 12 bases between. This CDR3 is CASKVRTDTEAFF. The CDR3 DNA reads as TGTGCCAGCAAGGTTAGGACAGACACTGAAGCTTTCTTT.

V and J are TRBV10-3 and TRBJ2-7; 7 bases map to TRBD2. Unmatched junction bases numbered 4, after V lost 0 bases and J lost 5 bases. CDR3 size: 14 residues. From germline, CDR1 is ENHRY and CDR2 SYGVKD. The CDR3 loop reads CAISESTSSHEQYF. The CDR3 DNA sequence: TGTGCCATCAGTGAGTCGACTAGCTCTCACGAGCAGTACTTC.

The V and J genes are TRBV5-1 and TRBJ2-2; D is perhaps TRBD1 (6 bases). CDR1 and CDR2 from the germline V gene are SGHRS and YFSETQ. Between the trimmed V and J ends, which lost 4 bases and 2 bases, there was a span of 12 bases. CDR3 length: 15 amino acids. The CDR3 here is CASSPGASNTGELFF. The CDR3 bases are TGCGCCAGCAGCCCAGGGGCTTCTAACACCGGGGAGCTGTTTTTT.

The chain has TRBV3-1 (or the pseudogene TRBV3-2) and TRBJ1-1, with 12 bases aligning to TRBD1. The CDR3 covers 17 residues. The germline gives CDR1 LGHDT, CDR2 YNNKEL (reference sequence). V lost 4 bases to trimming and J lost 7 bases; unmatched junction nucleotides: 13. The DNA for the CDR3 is TGTGCCAGCAGCCGAGGGGACAGGGGGCGCGGGGGCCGTGAAGCTTTCTTT. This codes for CASSRGDRGRGGREAFF.

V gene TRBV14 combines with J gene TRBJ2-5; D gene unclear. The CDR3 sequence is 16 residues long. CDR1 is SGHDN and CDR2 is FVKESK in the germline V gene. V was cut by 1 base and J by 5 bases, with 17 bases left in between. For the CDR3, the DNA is TGTGCCAGCAGCCAAGTCTCCTCGAACCAATCGGAGACCCAGTACTTC. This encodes CASSQVSSNQSETQYF.

CDR3 bases: TGTGCCAGTAGTACCCTCGAGCAGCCCCAGCATTTT. It yields the protein CASSTLEQPQHF. V usage is TRBV19 and J usage is TRBJ1-5; D gene ambiguous. Trimming shortened V by 4 bases and J by 7 bases, and 8 bases separated the two germline ends. Germline lookup yields CDR1 LNHDA and CDR2 SQIVND (reference sequence). CDR3 length equals 12 residues. The full variable domain, completed using reference TRBV19 and TRBJ1-5, is DGGITQSPKYLFRKEGQNVTLSCEQNLNHDAMYWYRQDPGQGLRLIYYSQIVNDFQKGDIAEGYSVSREKKESFPLTVTSAQKNPTAFYLCASSTLEQPQHFGDGTRLSIL.

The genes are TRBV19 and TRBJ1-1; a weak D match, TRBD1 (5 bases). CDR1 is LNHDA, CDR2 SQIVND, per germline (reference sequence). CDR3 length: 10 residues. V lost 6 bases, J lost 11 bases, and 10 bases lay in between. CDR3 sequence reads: CASSMGRAFF. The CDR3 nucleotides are TGTGCCAGTAGCATGGGACGGGCTTTCTTT.

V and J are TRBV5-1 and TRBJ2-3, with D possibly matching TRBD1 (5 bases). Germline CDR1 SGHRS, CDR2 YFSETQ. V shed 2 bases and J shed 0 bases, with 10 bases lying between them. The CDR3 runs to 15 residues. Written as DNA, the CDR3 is TGCGCCAGCAGCTTACAGGAGCCTAGCACAGATACGCAGTATTTT. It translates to CASSLQEPSTDTQYF.

The CDR3 bases are TGCGCCAGCAGCTTGGCCAGGACAGGGGGTGGTGAGCAGTTCTTC. Protein sequence: CASSLARTGGGEQFF. The chain combines TRBV5-1 with TRBJ2-1; 10 bases are shared with TRBD1. This CDR3 contains 15 residues. V was pared by 0 bases and J by 9 bases, with 6 bases of the junction left unmatched. Germline values: CDR1 SGHRS, CDR2 YFSETQ.

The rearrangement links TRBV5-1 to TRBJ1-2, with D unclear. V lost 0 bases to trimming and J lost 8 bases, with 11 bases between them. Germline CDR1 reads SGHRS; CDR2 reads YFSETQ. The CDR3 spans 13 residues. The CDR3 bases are TGCGCCAGCAGCTTGGCGTCCGAGGACGGCTACACCTTC. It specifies CASSLASEDGYTF.

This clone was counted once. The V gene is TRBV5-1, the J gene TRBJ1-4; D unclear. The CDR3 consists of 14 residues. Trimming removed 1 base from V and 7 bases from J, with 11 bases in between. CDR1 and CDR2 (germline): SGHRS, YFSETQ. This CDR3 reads CASSLNVRGEKLFF. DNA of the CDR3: TGCGCCAGCAGCTTGAACGTCAGAGGTGAAAAACTGTTTTTT.

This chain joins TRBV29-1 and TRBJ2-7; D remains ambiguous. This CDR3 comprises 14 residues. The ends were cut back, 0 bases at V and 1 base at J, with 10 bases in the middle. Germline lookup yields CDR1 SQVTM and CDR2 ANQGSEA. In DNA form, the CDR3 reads TGCAGCGTTGAAGATCCAACCTCATCCTACGAGCAGTACTTC. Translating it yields CSVEDPTSSYEQYF.

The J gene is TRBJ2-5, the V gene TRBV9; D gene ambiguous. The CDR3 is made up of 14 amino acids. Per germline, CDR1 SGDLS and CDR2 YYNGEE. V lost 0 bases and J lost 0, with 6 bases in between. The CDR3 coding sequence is TGTGCCAGCAGCGTAGGAGACAACCAAGAGACCCAGTACTTC. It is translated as CASSVGDNQETQYF.

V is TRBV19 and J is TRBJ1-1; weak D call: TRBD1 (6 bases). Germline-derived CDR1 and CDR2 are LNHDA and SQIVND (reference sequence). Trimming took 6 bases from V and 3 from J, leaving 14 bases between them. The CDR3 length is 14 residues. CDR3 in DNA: TGTGCCAGTAGCCAGTCTGGGACATACACTGAAGCTTTCTTT. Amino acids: CASSQSGTYTEAFF. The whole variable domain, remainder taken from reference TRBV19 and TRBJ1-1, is DGGITQSPKYLFRKEGQNVTLSCEQNLNHDAMYWYRQDPGQGLRLIYYSQIVNDFQKGDIAEGYSVSREKKESFPLTVTSAQKNPTAFYLCASSQSGTYTEAFFGQGTRLTVV.

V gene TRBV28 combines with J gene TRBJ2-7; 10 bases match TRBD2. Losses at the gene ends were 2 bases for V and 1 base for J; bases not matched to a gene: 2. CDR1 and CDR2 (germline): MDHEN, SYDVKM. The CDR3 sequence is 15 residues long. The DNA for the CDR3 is TGTGCCAGCAGTTTACGTAGCGGGGGGTCCTACGAGCAGTACTTC. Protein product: CASSLRSGGSYEQYF.

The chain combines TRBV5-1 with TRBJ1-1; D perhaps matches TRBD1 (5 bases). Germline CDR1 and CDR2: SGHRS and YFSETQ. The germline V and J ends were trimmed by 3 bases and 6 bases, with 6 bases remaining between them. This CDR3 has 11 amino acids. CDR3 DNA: TGCGCCAGCAGCTGGGGGGCTGAAGCTTTCTTT. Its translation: CASSWGAEAFF.